Here is one T cell receptor beta chain with its context. Antigen: not known. The germline gives CDR1 SGHTA, CDR2 FQGTGA. The CDR3 sequence is 13 residues long. The trim removed 5 bases at V and 8 bases at J, leaving 5 bases unmatched. The sample originates from a study of T-cell memory formation after mild COVID-19. Study at large: The TCR clusters were mostly specific to one donor.

TCRdb redid the calling of the 5' RACE reads with MiXCR, one entry per CDR3 protein. The table lists some 300,000 distinct CDR3 sequences, roughly 20% of them singletons. Whole-study findings and limits: CD4+ contracting clones lay mainly in CM and EM, CD8+ ones in EMRA. That cross-reactive memory joined was suggested by some responding clones appearing in pre-infection memory.

The chain joins TRBV7-3 to TRBJ1-2; TRBD1 matches at 10 bases. The origin of this receptor is a man aged 18-30 years who had mild COVID-19 (a few samples of this study predate the infection). Cell type and time point are not known. Sequences were obtained from PBMCs or a T cell subset sorted from them (not recorded which). The DNA for the CDR3 is TGTGCCAGCAGCCATGGGACAGGGGTCGGCTACACCTTC. This translates into CASSHGTGVGYTF. The whole variable domain, remainder taken from reference TRBV7-3 and TRBJ1-2, is GAGVSQTPSNKVTEKGKYVELRCDPISGHTALYWYRQSLGQGPEFLIYFQGTGAADDSGLPNDRFFAVRPEGSVSTLKIQRTERGDSAVYLCASSHGTGVGYTFGSGTRLTVV.